The clone carrying this TCR beta chain was recorded a few times. This CDR3 is missing its conserved last phenylalanine or tryptophan, likely due to a read error. It is unclear where the CDR3 begins or ends on the DNA, so no DNA is shown, and the CDR3 is as TCRdb lists it. This table comes from immunoSEQ multiplex PCR, and its TCRdb copy is limited to in-frame clones, with some not included. The data hold 95,000 to 150,000 clones, with over 75% observed a single time. Per the germline V gene, CDR1 is SNHLY and CDR2 is FYNNEI. The CDR3 has 13 amino acids, counting both end residues. The record originates from a study of blood T cell repertoires in COVID-19. Study overall: The origin of the acute and convalescent COVID-19 samples was the United States, Italy and Spain.

What was sequenced was peripheral blood. The sequence derives from a woman aged 70-85 years with acute or convalescent COVID-19. V is TRBV2 and J is TRBJ2-7; the D call in the table, TRBD1, was not verified against the DNA. The CDR3 sequence: CASSEGGTGKGRL.